These 2 T cell receptor beta chains share one sample of origin, sequenced in a study of T-cell reconstitution after alpha-beta-depleted transplantation in children. Unique molecular identifiers were incorporated during preparation of the TCRbeta library. MiXCR was run by TCRdb on the PCR reads, yielding one entry per CDR3 protein. The sample holds 150,000 to 250,000 distinct CDR3 sequences; less than 15% are singletons and the top ten take 13%. The sample in question was PBMCs from the stem cell graft donor, obtained from the stem cell graft. The receptors were sampled from a human donor who donated a stem cell graft to a child with acute lymphoblastic leukemia.

The table lists this clonotype with many counts. Here the CDR3 DNA reads TGCGCCAGCAGCTTGGAGGGGGCATCCTCCTACGAGCAGTACTTC. Its translation is CASSLEGASSYEQYF. This chain links TRBV5-1 with TRBJ2-7, with 7 bases matching TRBD1. The CDR3 has 15 amino acids. The J segment lost 0 bases and the V segment lost 0 bases, leaving 3 bases of the junction unmatched. Looked up from germline, CDR1 is SGHRS and CDR2 is YFSETQ. Variable domain in full (rest from reference TRBV5-1 and TRBJ2-7): KAGVTQTPRYLIKTRGQQVTLSCSPISGHRSVSWYQQTPGQGLQFLFEYFSETQRNKGNFPGRFSGRQFSNSRSEMNVSTLELGDSALYLCASSLEGASSYEQYFGPGTRLTVT.

This clonotype was observed at least ten times. The chain links TRBV7-9 to TRBJ2-1; TRBD2 aligns across 9 bases. In germline, CDR1 is SEHNR, CDR2 FQNEAQ (reference sequence). V lost 2 bases to trimming and J lost 2 bases; unmatched junction nucleotides: 4. CDR3 length: 16 amino acids. The CDR3 DNA reads TGTGCCAGCAGCTTACTTAGCGGGAGAGCCTACAATGAGCAGTTCTTC. Translated: CASSLLSGRAYNEQFF.